The clone carrying this TCR beta chain was counted at least ten times. Its antigen is not known. Germline values: CDR1 MNHEY, CDR2 SMNVEV (reference sequence). The CDR3 runs 16 residues. The V gene end was trimmed by 4 bases and the J gene end by 7 bases; junction bases not matched to a gene: 7. This specimen belongs to a study of T cells in Graves' hyperthyroidism and ophthalmopathy. Findings and limits, study-wide: In blood, most of the thyroid clonotypes expanded above 0.001 were also present.

It was RNA transcripts that yielded the amplified TCR beta CDR3 regions. An initial round of RT-PCR targeting the TCR CDR3 relied on the HTBI primer set. TCRdb independently ran MiXCR on the multiplex PCR reads; one entry per CDR3 protein. The data hold 370,000 or so distinct CDR3 sequences, with 15% to 19% observed a single time. Sequencing was performed on blood. This clonotype was sampled from a woman aged 18-29 years with Graves' hyperthyroidism that later progressed to Graves' ophthalmopathy. The gene calls are TRBV27 and TRBJ2-1, with 13 nucleotides matching TRBD2. Here the CDR3 reads CASSSGTSGKGNEQFF. CDR3 in DNA: TGTGCCAGCAGTTCCGGGACTAGCGGGAAGGGTAATGAGCAGTTCTTC.